This TCR beta chain was sequenced in a study of T-cell reconstitution after alpha-beta-depleted transplantation in children. Study outcomes and limitations: Reports say that about two months after transplant, the alpha-beta T cells came out of several hundred graft clones that had expanded. Elevated TCRbeta diversity at day 60 was traced, in some patients, to surviving recipient T cells and thymic progenitors. T-cell counts and diversity at one year post-transplant came mainly from newly produced T cells.

Preparation of the TCRbeta library used unique molecular identifiers. TCRdb reprocessed the PCR reads with MiXCR, giving one entry per CDR3 protein. This repertoire shows fewer than 550,000 distinct CDR3 sequences, 10% to 12% found once; its top ten account for 12% to 15%. This clonotype has a count of ten or more. Its specificity is unknown. V lost 5 bases to trimming and J lost 4 bases; unmatched junction nucleotides: 6. The CDR3 spans 14 residues. This specimen consisted of PBMCs, mostly from graft donor cells, obtained 180 days after TCRalphabeta/CD19-depleted stem cell transplant. The rearrangement joins TRBV12-3 or TRBV12-4 to TRBJ1-1, with 8 bases lining up with TRBD1. The sequence was obtained from a female patient aged 2-15 years who had a stem cell transplant for aplastic anemia, so the T cells may come from the graft donor. The CDR3 is CASSQTGAGTEAFF. Written as DNA, the CDR3 is TGTGCCAGCAGTCAGACAGGGGCGGGCACTGAAGCTTTCTTT.